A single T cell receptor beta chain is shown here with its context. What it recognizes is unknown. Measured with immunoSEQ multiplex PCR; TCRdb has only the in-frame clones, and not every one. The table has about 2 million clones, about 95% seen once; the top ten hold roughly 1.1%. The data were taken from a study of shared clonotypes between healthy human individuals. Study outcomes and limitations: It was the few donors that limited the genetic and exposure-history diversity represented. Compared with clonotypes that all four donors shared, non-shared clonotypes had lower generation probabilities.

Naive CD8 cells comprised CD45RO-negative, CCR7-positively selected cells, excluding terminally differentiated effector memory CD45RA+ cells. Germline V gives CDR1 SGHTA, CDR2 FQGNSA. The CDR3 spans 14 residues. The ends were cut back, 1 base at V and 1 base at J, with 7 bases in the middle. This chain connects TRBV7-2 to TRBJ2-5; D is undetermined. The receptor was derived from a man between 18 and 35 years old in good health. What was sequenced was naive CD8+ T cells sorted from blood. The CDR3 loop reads CASSLVLRQETQYF. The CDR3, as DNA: TGTGCCAGCAGCTTAGTTCTCCGCCAAGAGACCCAGTACTTC.